The 17 T cell receptor beta chains listed next were all sequenced from one sample in a study of cytomegalovirus exposure and HLA in healthy donors. The PCR employed 60 Vbeta primers together with 13 Jbeta primers. The assay was immunoSEQ multiplex PCR, and TCRdb's table has in-frame clones only and misses some. The sample gives roughly 150,000 clones, 65% to 85% of which show up once; about 2.4% is in the top ten. The source material was PBMCs. The source of these receptors is a male donor in good health and CMV-seronegative.

This clone was observed a few times. The chain recombines TRBV5-5 with TRBJ1-1; D possibly corresponds to TRBD1 (5 bases). The CDR3 totals 13 residues. V dropped 4 bases and J dropped 0 bases, with 7 bases sitting between them. CDR1 and CDR2 from the germline V gene are SGHKS and YYEKEE (reference sequence). The CDR3 bases are TGTGCCAGCAGCGTGACAGTGAACACTGAAGCTTTCTTT. Its translation: CASSVTVNTEAFF.

V is TRBV5-1 and J is TRBJ1-1, with 7 positions matching TRBD1. The CDR3 loop spans 16 amino acids. Germline-derived CDR1 and CDR2 are SGHRS and YFSETQ. The trim removed 0 bases at V and 2 bases at J, leaving 7 bases unmatched. The CDR3 coding sequence is TGCGCCAGCAGCTTGGAGGGGGCCGGGATCAACACTGAAGCTTTCTTT. It yields the protein CASSLEGAGINTEAFF.

This chain joins TRBV4-2 and TRBJ2-7; the D is unclear. CDR3 size: 14 residues. CDR1 is LGHNA, CDR2 YNFKEQ, per germline. The germline V and J ends were trimmed by 2 bases and 5 bases, with 13 bases remaining between them. The CDR3 DNA sequence: TGTGCCAGCAGCCAATATCCGTTCTACCACGAGCAGTACTTC. Translated, it gives CASSQYPFYHEQYF.

The gene calls are TRBV18 and TRBJ1-4, with 9 nucleotides matching TRBD1. V lost 3 bases, J lost 13 bases, and 9 bases stayed unmatched. Germline-derived CDR1 and CDR2 are KGHSH and LQKENI. CDR3 length: 14 residues. The CDR3, as DNA: TGTGCCAGCTCACCCGGACAGGGGAGGGTTCGACTGTTTTTT. Protein product: CASSPGQGRVRLFF.

The rearrangement uses TRBV4-3 and TRBJ1-2; TRBD1 agrees at 7 bases. V trimming: 0 bases; J trimming: 2 bases; junction bases outside the gene matches: 3. The CDR3 extends over 15 amino acids. Germline V lookup: CDR1 LGHNA, CDR2 YSLEER. CDR3 bases: TGCGCCAGCAGCCAAGATGGCAGGGGGAACTATGGCTACACCTTC. It codes for CASSQDGRGNYGYTF.

The V and J genes are TRBV7-9 and TRBJ2-1; 8 bases agree with TRBD2. This CDR3 has 16 amino acids. Germline V gene lookup returns CDR1 SEHNR and CDR2 FQNEAQ (reference sequence). J was trimmed by 8 bases and V by 4 bases; bases with no gene match: 13. As DNA, the CDR3 is TGTGCCAGCAGCTCGCTACGGGGGGGCAGGGGAGATGAGCAGTTCTTC. Protein product: CASSSLRGGRGDEQFF.

V gene TRBV5-4 combines with J gene TRBJ2-3, with TRBD2 matching over 10 bases. Trimming took 3 bases from V and 6 from J; bases not matched to a gene: 4. The CDR3 sequence is 14 residues long. The germline V gene encodes CDR1 SGHNT and CDR2 YYREEE (reference sequence). The CDR3 is CASSSGLAFDTQYF. The DNA for the CDR3 is TGTGCCAGCAGCTCGGGACTAGCGTTCGATACGCAGTATTTT.

The chain links TRBV4-1 to TRBJ2-1; TRBD1 agrees at 9 bases. V gave up 5 bases and J gave up 6 bases; unmatched junction bases: 5. CDR1 MGHRA and CDR2 YSYEKL come from the germline V gene. The CDR3 consists of 14 residues. CDR3 sequence (DNA): TGCGCCAGCAGCAATCGACAGGGGGTCAATGAGCAGTTCTTC. Protein product: CASSNRQGVNEQFF.

About this clone: One end of the junction is discordant with germline, which a read error may explain. The V call is TRBV6-1, the J call TRBJ1-5; tentatively, D is TRBD1 (6 bases). There are 12 residues in the CDR3. Germline V lookup: CDR1 MNHNS, CDR2 SASEGT. For the CDR3, the DNA is TGTTCCAGCCACAGGGCCGATCAGCCCCAGCATTTT. Its translation is CSSHRADQPQHF.

This clone was detected only once. V gene TRBV19 combines with J gene TRBJ2-1, with 12 nucleotides matching TRBD2. The CDR3 contains 17 residues. The J segment lost 8 bases and the V segment lost 7 bases, leaving 15 bases of the junction unmatched. In germline, CDR1 is LNHDA, CDR2 SQIVND (reference sequence). This CDR3 is CASITRLAGGPGYEQFF. For the CDR3, the DNA is TGTGCCAGTATCACGCGGCTAGCGGGGGGGCCCGGTTATGAGCAGTTCTTC.

This clone was seen only once. The V call is TRBV27, the J call TRBJ2-7, with D possibly being TRBD1 (5 bases). V was pared by 0 bases and J by 2 bases, with 14 bases between. This CDR3 spans 16 amino acids. CDR1 and CDR2 from the germline V gene are MNHEY and SMNVEV (reference sequence). The CDR3 is CASSLSLGDRTYEQYF. The CDR3 region has the DNA TGTGCCAGCAGTTTATCGCTAGGGGATCGGACCTACGAGCAGTACTTC.

This clone has more than one count but fewer than ten. The chain combines TRBV4-3 with TRBJ2-1; 9 positions agree with TRBD1. Germline-derived CDR1 and CDR2 are LGHNA and YSLEER. This CDR3 contains 16 residues. Trimming at V came to 4 bases and at J to 8 bases, leaving 12 bases not matched to a gene. CDR3 sequence: CASSLDPGQGSYEQFF. In DNA form, the CDR3 reads TGCGCCAGCAGCCTAGACCCGGGACAGGGTAGTTATGAGCAGTTCTTC.

This chain links TRBV25-1 with TRBJ2-3; 8 bases agree with TRBD1. J was trimmed by 4 bases and V by 3 bases; bases with no gene match: 6. This CDR3 is built from 15 residues. Germline V gene data show CDR1 as MGHDK and CDR2 as SYGVNS. This CDR3 is CASSDPGQVADTQYF. The CDR3 DNA is TGTGCCAGCAGTGACCCGGGACAGGTCGCAGATACGCAGTATTTT.

The chain uses TRBV30 and TRBJ2-2; a possible D gene is TRBD1 (6 bases). The CDR3 loop spans 12 amino acids. CDR1 and CDR2 (germline): GTSNPN, SVGIG (reference sequence). V was shortened by 7 bases and J by 6 bases, with 12 bases between the two germline ends. CDR3 sequence: CAYYRVAGELFF. The CDR3 bases are TGTGCCTACTACAGGGTGGCCGGGGAGCTGTTTTTT.

The chain carries TRBV5-4 and TRBJ1-2; TRBD1 aligns across 9 bases. Germline lookup yields CDR1 SGHNT and CDR2 YYREEE (reference sequence). The CDR3 loop spans 15 amino acids. J lost 3 bases, V lost 3 bases, and 6 bases had no gene match. The CDR3 region is CASSSITGGDYGYTF. The CDR3, as DNA: TGTGCCAGCAGCTCAATTACAGGGGGCGACTATGGCTACACCTTC.

The rearrangement joins TRBV5-4 to TRBJ1-4, with D unclear. The germline gives CDR1 SGHNT, CDR2 YYREEE (reference sequence). This CDR3 contains 14 residues. V was shortened by 4 bases and J by 0 bases, with 7 bases between the two germline ends. This CDR3 reads CASSPGATNEKLFF. In DNA, the CDR3 is TGTGCCAGCAGCCCCGGTGCAACTAATGAAAAACTGTTTTTT.

This chain connects TRBV6-5 to TRBJ2-5; D remains unclear. V gave up 3 bases and J gave up 9 bases, with 8 bases separating them. Germline V CDR1 and CDR2: MNHEY, SVGAGI. This CDR3 is built from 11 residues. The CDR3 coding sequence is TGTGCCAGCAGTTATTTGCGGTCCCAGTACTTC. It encodes CASSYLRSQYF.